The clone carrying this TCR beta chain came up a few times. Its cognate antigen is unknown. The data originate from a study of long-term antiretroviral therapy in people with HIV. General observations from the study: CDR3 lengths in HIV samples spanned a narrower range than controls.

Germline values: CDR1 MNHEY, CDR2 SVGAGI. CDR3 size: 15 residues. V was pared by 6 bases and J by 4 bases, with 6 bases of the junction left unmatched. Each sample contained about 1-10 million cryopreserved PBMC, thawed before DNA extraction. Sequencing used immunoSEQ v3.0 at survey level. Measured with immunoSEQ multiplex PCR; TCRdb has only the in-frame clones, and not every one. The table lists approximately 22,000 clones, roughly 82% of them singletons, with approximately 19% in the top ten. This specimen was unsorted PBMCs, taken 0.1 years before starting antiretroviral therapy. The chain couples TRBV6-5 to TRBJ2-6; 7 bases are shared with TRBD1. The receptor's source is a man between 18 and 29 years old with HIV. The CDR3 nucleotides are TGTGCCAGCAGACTTACAGGGGCCGGGGCCAACGTCCTGACTTTC. It translates to CASRLTGAGANVLTF.